Sequencing of this T cell receptor (beta chain) was carried out in a study of beta chain features in type 1 diabetes. Study-wide results and limits: The VDJ junctions of type 1 diabetes patients carried fewer insertions and more deletions. People with Type 1 diabetes carried modestly yet significantly shorter TCRB CDR3s in all four CD4+ subsets.

The entirety of the isolated RNA underwent reverse transcription, so expressed TCRB transcripts were sequenced. Clones were sequenced by immunoSEQ multiplex PCR, and TCRdb holds only the in-frame ones, with some missing. The repertoire has 130,000 to 150,000 clones, more than 10% of them found once; the top ten carry roughly 1.3%. Isolation of CD4+ naive, central memory, regulatory and stem cell-like memory cells was achieved by sorting via CD45RO/CCR7/CD25/CD127/CD95/CD27. Turning to this clone: Its specificity is not known.

The CDR3 runs 13 residues. Germline-derived CDR1 and CDR2 are GTSNPN and SVGIG (reference sequence). The V end was cut by 0 bases, the J end by 7 bases, with 10 bases between. The receptor's source is a man aged 18 to 30 with type 1 diabetes. The source material was central memory CD4+ T cells from blood. This chain joins TRBV30 and TRBJ2-1; possibly TRBD2 for D (7 bases). CDR3 region: CAWSVGGPNEQFF. The CDR3 DNA is TGTGCCTGGAGTGTGGGGGGGCCGAATGAGCAGTTCTTC.